The clone carrying this TCR beta chain was seen more than once but under ten times. The target antigen is unknown. Fresh 10 ml peripheral blood yielded PBMCs. The source material, RNA transcripts, was used to amplify TCR beta CDR3 regions. The HTBI primer set served for first-round RT-PCR of the TCR CDR3. TCRdb passed the multiplex PCR reads through MiXCR, listing each CDR3 protein once. The sample has fewer than 650,000 distinct CDR3 sequences, around 14% seen once. This entry is derived from a study of T cells in Graves' hyperthyroidism and ophthalmopathy. Regarding the study as a whole: Ophthalmopathy and stable hyperthyroidism were told apart by a 13 V-J model. The model foresaw ophthalmopathy a median roughly 6.3 months prior to onset.

V was clipped by 10 bases and J by 6 bases, with 16 bases between them. Looked up from germline, CDR1 is SGHTA and CDR2 is FQGNSA. This CDR3 spans 13 amino acids. This TCR was recovered from a woman aged 18 to 35 with Graves' ophthalmopathy. This chain links TRBV7-2 with TRBJ2-1; the D gene is possibly TRBD2 (5 bases). Sequenced input: blood. CDR3 in DNA: TGTGCCACCCGAGGGCCCTCGGGCAATGAGCAGTTCTTC. Amino acids: CATRGPSGNEQFF.